This is a list of T cell receptor beta chains from one sample in a study of blood T cell repertoires in COVID-19. Sequencing was performed with immunoSEQ multiplex PCR; in TCRdb, only in-frame clones are kept and a portion is missing. The sample lists 15,000 to 20,000 clones, 70% to 90% occurring once. The specimen was peripheral blood. The receptors were gathered from a human donor in a cohort sampled during active COVID-19. Each CDR3 is given with its conserved first and last residue. A D gene is named only where the DNA matches it firmly. Rows give clone size only sometimes, using once, few, many, or a class for an expanded clone.

d_call: TRBD1; clone_size: NA; j_call: TRBJ1-4; v_call: TRBV5-5; cdr3_nt: TGTGCCAGCAGCTTGGTATCCGCAGGACAGGGATGGGAAAAACTGTTTTTT; cdr3_aa: CASSLVSAGQGWEKLFF
d_call: NA; clone_size: NA; j_call: TRBJ1-5; v_call: TRBV10-1; cdr3_nt: TGCGCCAGCAGTGATCGGGGGAGCAATCAGCCCCAGCATTTT; cdr3_aa: CASSDRGSNQPQHF
d_call: TRBD1; clone_size: NA; j_call: TRBJ2-1; v_call: TRBV27; cdr3_nt: TGTGCCAGCAGTTTAGAGGGGACAGGGAGATTGTTCTTC; cdr3_aa: CASSLEGTGRLFF
d_call: NA; clone_size: few; j_call: TRBJ1-1; v_call: TRBV4-2; cdr3_nt: TGTGCCAGCAGCCCCCCCGGGGGGCGCGGGTCAAACACTGAAGCTTTCTTT; cdr3_aa: CASSPPGGRGSNTEAFF
d_call: TRBD2; clone_size: NA; j_call: TRBJ2-1; v_call: TRBV11-2; cdr3_nt: TGTGCCAGCAGCTTAGATCAGGGACTAGAAGTCTATGAGCAGTTCTTC; cdr3_aa: CASSLDQGLEVYEQFF
d_call: NA; clone_size: NA; j_call: TRBJ2-3; v_call: TRBV6-5; cdr3_nt: TGTGCCAGCAAGGACTCGGCCCGTAGCACAGATACGCAGTATTTT; cdr3_aa: CASKDSARSTDTQYF
d_call: NA; clone_size: NA; j_call: TRBJ2-2; v_call: TRBV6-1; cdr3_nt: TGTGCCAGCAGTGAACTCAGGCAGGCAGCGAACACCGGGGAGCTGTTTTTT; cdr3_aa: CASSELRQAANTGELFF
d_call: TRBD2; clone_size: once; j_call: TRBJ2-5; v_call: TRBV7-9; cdr3_nt: TGTGCCAGCAGCTTATTACTAGCGGGGGGCCAAGAGACCCAGTACTTC; cdr3_aa: CASSLLLAGGQETQYF
d_call: NA; clone_size: once; j_call: TRBJ2-5; v_call: TRBV3-1/TRBV3-2; cdr3_nt: TGTGCCAGCAGCCCCCCGGCGGGGCGGGGAGAGACCCAGTACTTC; cdr3_aa: CASSPPAGRGETQYF
d_call: NA; clone_size: NA; j_call: TRBJ1-1; v_call: TRBV10-2; cdr3_nt: TGCGCCAGCAGTGAGGGCGGTGAAGCTTTCTTT; cdr3_aa: CASSEGGEAFF
d_call: NA; clone_size: NA; j_call: TRBJ2-3; v_call: TRBV18; cdr3_nt: TGTGCCAGCTCACCACGACAAGAAGCTAGCACAGATACGCAGTATTTT; cdr3_aa: CASSPRQEASTDTQYF
d_call: NA; clone_size: NA; j_call: TRBJ2-7; v_call: TRBV5-5; cdr3_nt: TGTGCCAGCAGCTTGGCTACAGGCGGTCGCGAGCAGTACTTC; cdr3_aa: CASSLATGGREQYF
d_call: NA; clone_size: NA; j_call: TRBJ1-2; v_call: TRBV5-6; cdr3_nt: TGTGCCAGCAGCCCCGGGGACTATGGCTACACCTTC; cdr3_aa: CASSPGDYGYTF